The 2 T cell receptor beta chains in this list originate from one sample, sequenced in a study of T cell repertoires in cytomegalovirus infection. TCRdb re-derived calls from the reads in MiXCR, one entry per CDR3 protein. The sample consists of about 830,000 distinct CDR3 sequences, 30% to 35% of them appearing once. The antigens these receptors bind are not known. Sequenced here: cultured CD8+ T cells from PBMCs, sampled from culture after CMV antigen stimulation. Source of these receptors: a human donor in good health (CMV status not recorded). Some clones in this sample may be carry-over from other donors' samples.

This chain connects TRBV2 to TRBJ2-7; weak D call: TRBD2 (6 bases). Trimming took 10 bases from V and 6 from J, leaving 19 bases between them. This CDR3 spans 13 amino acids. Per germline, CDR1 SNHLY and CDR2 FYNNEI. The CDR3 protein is CATSSRGGAEQYV. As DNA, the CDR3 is TGTGCCACATCCTCACGGGGAGGCGCCGAGCAGTACGTC.

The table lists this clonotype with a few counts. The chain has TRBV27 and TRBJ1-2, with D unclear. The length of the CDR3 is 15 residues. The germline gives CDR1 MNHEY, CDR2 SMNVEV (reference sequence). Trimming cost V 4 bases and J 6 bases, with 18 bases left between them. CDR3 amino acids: CASSSGPSPLHGYTF. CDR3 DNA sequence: TGTGCCAGCAGTTCCGGACCATCGCCCTTACATGGCTACACCTTC.